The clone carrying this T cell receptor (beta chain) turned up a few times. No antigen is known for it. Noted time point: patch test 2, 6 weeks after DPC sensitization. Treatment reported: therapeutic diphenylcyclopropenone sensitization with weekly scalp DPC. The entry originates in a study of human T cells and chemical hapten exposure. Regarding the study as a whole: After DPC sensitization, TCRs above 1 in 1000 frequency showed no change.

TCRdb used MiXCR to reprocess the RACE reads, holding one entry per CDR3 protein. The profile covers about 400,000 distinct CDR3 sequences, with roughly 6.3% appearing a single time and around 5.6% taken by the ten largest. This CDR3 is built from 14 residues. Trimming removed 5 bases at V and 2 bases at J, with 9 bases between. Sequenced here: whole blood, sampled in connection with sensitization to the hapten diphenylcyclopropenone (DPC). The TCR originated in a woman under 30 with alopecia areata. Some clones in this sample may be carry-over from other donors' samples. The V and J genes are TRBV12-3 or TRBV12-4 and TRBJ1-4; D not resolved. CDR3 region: CASSPIGTNEKLFF. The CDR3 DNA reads TGTGCCAGCAGTCCCATTGGCACTAATGAAAAACTGTTTTTT.